The count of the clone carrying this T cell receptor beta chain is one. Assay used: immunoSEQ multiplex PCR; TCRdb lists only in-frame clones, some missing. The data contain 150,000 to 160,000 clones, 87% of them singletons. Time point noted: blood 2 weeks post-SBRT. This sample's treatment: 15 Gy SBRT to primary tumor, nephrectomy 4 weeks later. Serial blood draws occurred at baseline and 2 and 4 weeks post-SBRT. The patient's renal cell carcinoma had clear cell pathology. This entry comes from a study of radiation and T cells in renal cell carcinoma. This CDR3 region has 15 residues. The germline V gene encodes CDR1 MRHNA and CDR2 SNTAGT. Trimming left V 6 bases short and J 6 bases short, with 18 bases between.

The TCR was taken from a woman aged 50 to 60 with renal cell carcinoma. The input for sequencing was blood, taken from a patient whose treatment included radiotherapy and nephrectomy. The V gene is TRBV6-4, the J gene TRBJ2-1; D is perhaps TRBD2 (5 bases). In DNA, the CDR3 is TGTGCCAGCAGCCGGGAACAAGGGAAGGGCAATGAGCAGTTCTTC. Protein product: CASSREQGKGNEQFF.